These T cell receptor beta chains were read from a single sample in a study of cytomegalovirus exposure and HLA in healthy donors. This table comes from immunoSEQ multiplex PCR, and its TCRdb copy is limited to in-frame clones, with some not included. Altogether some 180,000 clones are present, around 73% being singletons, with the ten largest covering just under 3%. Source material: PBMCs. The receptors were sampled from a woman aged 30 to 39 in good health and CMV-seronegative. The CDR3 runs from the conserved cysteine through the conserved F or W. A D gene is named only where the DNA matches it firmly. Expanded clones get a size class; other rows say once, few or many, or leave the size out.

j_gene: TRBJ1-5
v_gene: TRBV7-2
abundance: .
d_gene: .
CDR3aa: CASNSGGIRNQPQHF
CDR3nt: TGTGCCAGCAACTCTGGGGGGATACGGAATCAGCCCCAGCATTTT

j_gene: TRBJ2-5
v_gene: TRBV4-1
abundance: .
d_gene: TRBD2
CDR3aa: CASSPGGLANTQYF
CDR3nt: TGCGCCAGCAGCCCAGGGGGACTAGCGAATACCCAGTACTTC

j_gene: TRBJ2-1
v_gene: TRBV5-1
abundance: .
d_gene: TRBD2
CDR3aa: CASRPLAGAHNEQFF
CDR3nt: TGCGCCAGCAGACCTCTAGCGGGAGCACACAATGAGCAGTTCTTC

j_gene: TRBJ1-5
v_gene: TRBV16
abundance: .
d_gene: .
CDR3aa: CASTPPTGDQPQHF
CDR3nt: TGTGCCAGCACCCCCCCGACAGGAGATCAGCCCCAGCATTTT

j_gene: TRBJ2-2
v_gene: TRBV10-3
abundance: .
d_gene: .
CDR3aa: CAISSGQGFPVNTGELFF
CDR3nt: TGTGCCATCAGTTCCGGTCAGGGCTTTCCCGTAAACACCGGGGAGCTGTTTTTT

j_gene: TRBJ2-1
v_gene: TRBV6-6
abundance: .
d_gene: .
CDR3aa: CASSVRSYNEQFF
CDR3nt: TGTGCCAGCAGTGTCCGGTCCTACAATGAGCAGTTCTTC

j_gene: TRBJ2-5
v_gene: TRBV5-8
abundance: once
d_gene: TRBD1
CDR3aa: CASSRGQGEWVTQYF
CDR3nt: TGTGCCAGCAGCCGGGGACAGGGGGAGTGGGTGACCCAGTACTTC

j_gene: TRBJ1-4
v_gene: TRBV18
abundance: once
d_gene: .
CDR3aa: CASSPLLGQSNEKLFF
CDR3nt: TGTGCCAGCTCACCACTGCTAGGACAGAGTAATGAAAAACTGTTTTTT

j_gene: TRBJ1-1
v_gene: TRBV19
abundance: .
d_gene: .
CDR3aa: CASSIDRTGSTEAFF
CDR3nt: TGTGCCAGTAGTATAGATCGAACAGGGTCCACTGAAGCTTTCTTT

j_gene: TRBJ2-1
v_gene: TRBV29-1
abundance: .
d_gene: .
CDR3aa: CSVEAPGSWHPYNEQFF
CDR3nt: TGCAGCGTTGAAGCCCCGGGGTCTTGGCACCCCTACAATGAGCAGTTCTTC

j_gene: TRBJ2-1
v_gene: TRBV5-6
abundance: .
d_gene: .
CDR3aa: CASSLFGGQYNEQFF
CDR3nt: TGTGCCAGCAGCTTGTTTGGCGGGCAGTACAATGAGCAGTTCTTC

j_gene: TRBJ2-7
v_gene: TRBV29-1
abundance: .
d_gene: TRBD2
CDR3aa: CSVGKLAGGAYEQYF
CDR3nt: TGCAGCGTTGGGAAGCTAGCGGGAGGGGCGTACGAGCAGTACTTC

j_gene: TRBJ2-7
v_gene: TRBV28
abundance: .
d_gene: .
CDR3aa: CASSFRQHAYEQYF
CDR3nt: TGTGCCAGCAGTTTTCGACAGCACGCCTACGAGCAGTACTTC

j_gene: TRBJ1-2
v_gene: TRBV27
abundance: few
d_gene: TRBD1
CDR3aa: CASSLRAGGSYGYTF
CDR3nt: TGTGCCAGCAGTTTACGGGCAGGGGGTTCCTATGGCTACACCTTC

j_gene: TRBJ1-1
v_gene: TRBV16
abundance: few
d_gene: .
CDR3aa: CASSSQGVTNEAFF
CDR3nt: TGTGCCAGCAGCTCACAGGGAGTGACGAATGAAGCTTTCTTT

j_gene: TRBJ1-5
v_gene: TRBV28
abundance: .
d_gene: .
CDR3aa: CASSLYRGGRQPQHF
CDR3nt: TGTGCCAGCAGTTTATATCGGGGGGGTCGACAGCCCCAGCATTTT

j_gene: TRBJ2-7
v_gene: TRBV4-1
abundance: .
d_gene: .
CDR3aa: CASSQPWAGRSYEQYF
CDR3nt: TGCGCCAGCAGCCAACCCTGGGCCGGCCGCTCCTACGAGCAGTACTTC

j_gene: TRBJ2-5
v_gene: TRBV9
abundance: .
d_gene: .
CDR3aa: CASSVGTQGLQETQYF
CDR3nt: TGTGCCAGCAGCGTAGGGACACAGGGTCTACAAGAGACCCAGTACTTC

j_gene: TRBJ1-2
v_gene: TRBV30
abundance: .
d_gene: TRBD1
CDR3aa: CASSDRANYGYTF
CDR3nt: TGTGCCTCCTCGGACAGGGCTAACTATGGCTACACCTTC

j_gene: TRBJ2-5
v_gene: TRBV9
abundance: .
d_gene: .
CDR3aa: CASSQTRWETQYF
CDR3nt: TGTGCCAGCAGCCAGACTCGTTGGGAGACCCAGTACTTC

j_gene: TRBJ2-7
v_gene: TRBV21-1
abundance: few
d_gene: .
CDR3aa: CASRSPGYEQYF
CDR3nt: TGTGCCAGCAGATCACCGGGCTACGAGCAGTACTTC

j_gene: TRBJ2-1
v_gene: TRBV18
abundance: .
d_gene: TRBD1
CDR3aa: CASSPTGGPVESYNEQFF
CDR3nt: TGTGCCAGCTCACCCACAGGGGGACCGGTAGAGTCCTACAATGAGCAGTTCTTC

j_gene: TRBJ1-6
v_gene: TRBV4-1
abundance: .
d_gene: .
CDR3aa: CASSQVQGIYSPLHF
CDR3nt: TGCGCCAGCAGCCAAGTCCAGGGGATTTATTCACCCCTCCACTTT

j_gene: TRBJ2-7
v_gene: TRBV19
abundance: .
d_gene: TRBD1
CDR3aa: CASRAEGGRGEQYF
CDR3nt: TGTGCCAGTAGAGCAGAAGGGGGCAGGGGCGAGCAGTACTTC

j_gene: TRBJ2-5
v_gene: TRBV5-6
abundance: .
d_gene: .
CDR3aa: CASSYSLQETQYF
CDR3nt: TGTGCCAGCAGCTATTCACTACAAGAGACCCAGTACTTC

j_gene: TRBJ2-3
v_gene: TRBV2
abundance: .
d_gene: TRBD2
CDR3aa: CASSIPGLVGYTQYF
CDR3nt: TGTGCCAGCAGCATTCCGGGACTAGTCGGGTATACGCAGTATTTT

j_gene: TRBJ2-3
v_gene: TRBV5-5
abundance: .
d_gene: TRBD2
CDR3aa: CASSGLAGGGPDTQYF
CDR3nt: TGTGCCAGCAGCGGACTAGCGGGGGGGGGCCCGGATACGCAGTATTTT

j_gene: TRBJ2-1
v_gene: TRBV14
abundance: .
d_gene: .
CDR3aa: CASSQGLTFYEQFF
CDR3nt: TGTGCCAGCAGCCAAGGGTTAACTTTTTATGAGCAGTTCTTC

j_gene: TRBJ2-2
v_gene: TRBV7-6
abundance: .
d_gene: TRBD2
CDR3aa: CASSLGEGQAGELFF
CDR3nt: TGTGCCAGCAGCTTAGGGGAGGGGCAGGCCGGGGAGCTGTTTTTT

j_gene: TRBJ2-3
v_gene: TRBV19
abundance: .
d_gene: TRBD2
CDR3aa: CASSIFPSGGDTQYF
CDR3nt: TGTGCCAGTAGTATATTCCCTAGCGGGGGGGATACGCAGTATTTT

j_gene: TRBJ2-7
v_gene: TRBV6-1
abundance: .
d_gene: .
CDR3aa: CASSGVLDRHYEQYF
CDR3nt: TGTGCCAGCAGTGGAGTCCTCGACAGACACTACGAGCAGTACTTC

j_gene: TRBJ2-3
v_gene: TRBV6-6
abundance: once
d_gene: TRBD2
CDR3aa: CASSYLAGGFADTQYF
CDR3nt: TGTGCCAGCAGTTACTTGGCGGGGGGGTTTGCAGATACGCAGTATTTT

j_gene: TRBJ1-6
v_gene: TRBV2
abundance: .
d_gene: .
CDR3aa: CASSQGNNSPLHF
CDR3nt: TGTGCCAGCAGTCAGGGAAATAATTCACCCCTCCACTTT

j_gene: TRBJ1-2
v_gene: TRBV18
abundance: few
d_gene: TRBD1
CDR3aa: CASSRTFGQGVSYGYTF
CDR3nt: TGTGCCAGCTCCCGAACTTTTGGACAGGGCGTGAGCTATGGCTACACCTTC

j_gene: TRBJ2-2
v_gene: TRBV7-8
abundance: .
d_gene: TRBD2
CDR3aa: CASSGLAGAFPGELFF
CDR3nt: TGTGCCAGCAGCGGACTAGCGGGAGCATTTCCCGGGGAGCTGTTTTTT

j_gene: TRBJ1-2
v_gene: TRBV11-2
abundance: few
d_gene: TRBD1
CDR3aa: CASSPDRGTGYTF
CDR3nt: TGTGCCAGCAGCCCCGACAGGGGCACTGGCTACACCTTC

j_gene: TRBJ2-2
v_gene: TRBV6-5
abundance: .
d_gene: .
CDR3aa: CASSYNKNTGELFF
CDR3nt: TGTGCCAGCAGTTACAACAAGAACACCGGGGAGCTGTTTTTT

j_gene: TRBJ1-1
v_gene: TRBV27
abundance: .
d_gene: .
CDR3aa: CASSLARANTEAFF
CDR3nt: TGTGCCAGCAGTTTAGCCAGGGCGAACACTGAAGCTTTCTTT

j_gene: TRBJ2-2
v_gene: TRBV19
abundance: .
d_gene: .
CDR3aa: CASRGPNTGELFF
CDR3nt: TGTGCCAGTAGGGGGCCGAACACCGGGGAGCTGTTTTTT

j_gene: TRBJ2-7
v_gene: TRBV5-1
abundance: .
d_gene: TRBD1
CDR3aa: CASSSRQGAYEQYF
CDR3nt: TGCGCCAGCAGCTCACGACAGGGAGCCTACGAGCAGTACTTC

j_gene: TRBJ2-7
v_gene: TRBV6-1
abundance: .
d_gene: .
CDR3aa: CASSEVRRVYEQYF
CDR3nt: TGTGCCAGCAGTGAAGTGCGCAGGGTGTACGAGCAGTACTTC

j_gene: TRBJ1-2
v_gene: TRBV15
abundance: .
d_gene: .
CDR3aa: CATRRGGSYGYTF
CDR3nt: TGTGCCACCCGTCGGGGTGGGAGCTATGGCTACACCTTC

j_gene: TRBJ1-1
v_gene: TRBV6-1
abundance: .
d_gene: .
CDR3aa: CASRPFGRETEAFF
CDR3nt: TGTGCCAGCAGGCCATTCGGGCGGGAGACTGAAGCTTTCTTT

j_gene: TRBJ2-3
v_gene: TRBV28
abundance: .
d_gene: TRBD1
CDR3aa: CASSSGTGNTDTQYF
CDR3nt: TGTGCCAGCAGTTCCGGGACAGGGAACACAGATACGCAGTATTTT

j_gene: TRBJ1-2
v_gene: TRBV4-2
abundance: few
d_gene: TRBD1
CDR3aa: CASSLHGQGSYGYTF
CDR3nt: TGTGCCAGCAGCCTTCACGGACAGGGATCCTATGGCTACACCTTC

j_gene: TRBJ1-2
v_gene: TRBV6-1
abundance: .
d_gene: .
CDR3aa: CASSVKDSYGYTF
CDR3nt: TGTGCCAGCAGTGTCAAGGACAGCTATGGCTACACCTTC

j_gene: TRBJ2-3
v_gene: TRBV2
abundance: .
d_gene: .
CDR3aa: CASSESNTDTQYF
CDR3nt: TGTGCCAGCAGTGAGTCTAACACAGATACGCAGTATTTT

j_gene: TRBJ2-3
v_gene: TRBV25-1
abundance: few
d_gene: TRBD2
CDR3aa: CASSVIGTSADTQYF
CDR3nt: TGTGCCAGCAGTGTAATTGGGACTAGCGCAGATACGCAGTATTTT

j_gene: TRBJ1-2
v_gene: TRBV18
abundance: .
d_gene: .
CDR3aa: CASSPLEAKTNYGYTF
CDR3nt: TGTGCCAGCTCACCACTCGAAGCCAAAACTAACTATGGCTACACCTTC

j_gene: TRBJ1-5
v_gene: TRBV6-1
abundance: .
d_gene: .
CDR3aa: CASSEWGPNQPQHF
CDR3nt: TGTGCCAGCAGTGAGTGGGGGCCAAATCAGCCCCAGCATTTT

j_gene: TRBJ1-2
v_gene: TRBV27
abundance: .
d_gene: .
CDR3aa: CASSATGQPYGYTF
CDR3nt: TGTGCCAGCAGTGCTACAGGACAGCCCTATGGCTACACCTTC

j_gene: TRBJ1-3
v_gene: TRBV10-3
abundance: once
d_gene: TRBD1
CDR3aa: CAIRGQGLFGNTIYF
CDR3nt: TGTGCCATCAGGGGACAGGGCCTGTTTGGAAACACCATATATTTT

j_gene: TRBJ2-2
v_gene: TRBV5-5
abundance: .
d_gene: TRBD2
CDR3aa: CASSLLAGTHTGELFF
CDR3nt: TGTGCCAGCAGCTTGTTAGCGGGGACTCACACCGGGGAGCTGTTTTTT

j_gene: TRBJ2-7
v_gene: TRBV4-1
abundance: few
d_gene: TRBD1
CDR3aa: CASSPRRGQGSEQYF
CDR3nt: TGCGCCAGCAGCCCCCGAAGGGGACAGGGGTCCGAGCAGTACTTC

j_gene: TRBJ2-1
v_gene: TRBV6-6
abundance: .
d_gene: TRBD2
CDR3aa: CASAGGGYNEQFF
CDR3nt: TGTGCCAGCGCGGGGGGCGGGTACAATGAGCAGTTCTTC

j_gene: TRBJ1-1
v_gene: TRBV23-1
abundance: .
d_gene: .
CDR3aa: CASNDPYGGNLKDGTEAFF
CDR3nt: TGCGCCAGCAACGATCCATATGGCGGGAACTTGAAGGATGGCACTGAAGCTTTCTTT

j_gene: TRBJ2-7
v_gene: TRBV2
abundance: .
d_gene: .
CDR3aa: CASSDAVGQGSYEQYF
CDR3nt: TGTGCCAGCAGTGATGCGGTTGGGCAGGGATCCTACGAGCAGTACTTC